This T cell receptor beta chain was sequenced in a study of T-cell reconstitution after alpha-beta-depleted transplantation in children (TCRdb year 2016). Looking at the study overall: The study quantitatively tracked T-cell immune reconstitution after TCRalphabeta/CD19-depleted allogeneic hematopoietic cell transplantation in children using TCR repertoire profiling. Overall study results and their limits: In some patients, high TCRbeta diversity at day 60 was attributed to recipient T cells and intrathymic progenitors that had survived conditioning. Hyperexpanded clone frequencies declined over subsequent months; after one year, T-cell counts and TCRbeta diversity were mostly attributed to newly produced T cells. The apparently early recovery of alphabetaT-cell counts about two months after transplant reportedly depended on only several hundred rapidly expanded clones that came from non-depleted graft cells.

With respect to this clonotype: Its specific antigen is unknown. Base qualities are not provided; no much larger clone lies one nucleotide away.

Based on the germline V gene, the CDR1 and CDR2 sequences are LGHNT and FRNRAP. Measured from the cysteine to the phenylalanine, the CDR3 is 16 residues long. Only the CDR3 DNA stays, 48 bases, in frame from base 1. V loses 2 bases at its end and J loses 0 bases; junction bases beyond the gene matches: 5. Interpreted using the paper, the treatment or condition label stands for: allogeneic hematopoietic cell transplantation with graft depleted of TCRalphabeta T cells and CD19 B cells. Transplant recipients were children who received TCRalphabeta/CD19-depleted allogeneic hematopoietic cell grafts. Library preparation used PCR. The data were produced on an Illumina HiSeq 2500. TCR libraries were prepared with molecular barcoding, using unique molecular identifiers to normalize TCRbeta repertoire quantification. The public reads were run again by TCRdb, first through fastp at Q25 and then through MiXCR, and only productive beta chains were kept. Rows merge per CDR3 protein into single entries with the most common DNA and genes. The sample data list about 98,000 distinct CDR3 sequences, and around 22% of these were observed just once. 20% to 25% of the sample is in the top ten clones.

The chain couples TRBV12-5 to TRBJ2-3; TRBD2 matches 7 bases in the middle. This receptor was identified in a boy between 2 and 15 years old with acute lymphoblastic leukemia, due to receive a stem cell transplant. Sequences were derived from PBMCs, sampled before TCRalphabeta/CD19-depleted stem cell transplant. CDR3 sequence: CASGLSGGSSTDTQYF. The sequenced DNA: TGTGCTAGTGGTTTGTCGGGGGGTTCTAGCACAGATACGCAGTATTTT.